Presented here are 2 T cell receptor beta chains from one specimen sequenced in a study of T cells in Graves' hyperthyroidism and ophthalmopathy. Researchers amplified the TCR beta CDR3 regions from RNA transcripts. The HTBI set primed first-round TCR CDR3 RT-PCR. TCRdb re-called the multiplex PCR reads with MiXCR, one entry per CDR3 protein. The sample has about 350,000 distinct CDR3 sequences; 19% are singletons. Sequencing was done on a sample of blood. The origin of the receptors is a woman under 30 with Graves' hyperthyroidism.

The genes are TRBV4-1 and TRBJ1-5; D gene ambiguous. The CDR3 sequence is 16 residues long. Trimming removed 6 bases at V and 2 bases at J, with 17 bases between. Per germline, CDR1 MGHRA and CDR2 YSYEKL. CDR3: CASRLELGVGNQPQHF. The CDR3 region has the DNA TGCGCCAGCAGACTAGAACTTGGAGTGGGCAATCAGCCCCAGCATTTT.

This clonotype has a count of ten or more. The CDR3 DNA follows: TGTGCCAGCAGCCGTCGGGGACGGTTTACCGGGGAGCTGTTTTTT. It is translated as CASSRRGRFTGELFF. The chain joins TRBV27 to TRBJ2-2, with D perhaps matching TRBD1 or TRBD2 (5 bases each). Germline V gene lookup returns CDR1 MNHEY and CDR2 SMNVEV (reference sequence). The CDR3 totals 15 residues. V dropped 6 bases and J dropped 5 bases, with 16 bases sitting between them.